The present T cell receptor beta chain was sequenced within a study of tumor-infiltrating lymphocytes in localized non-small cell lung cancer (dated by TCRdb to the early 2020s). General notes on the study: The cohort covered several histologies, both smokers and never-smokers, and patients whose samples were collected after neoadjuvant chemotherapy. A total of 45 to 65 patients were included in the paired tumor versus uninvolved lung comparison of immunoSEQ T-cell fraction. Resected tumor tissue and uninvolved lung tissue described as non-adjacent to the tumor were contributed by each patient, with both tissues obtained from the same patient. TCR sequencing was one of several integrated assays, alongside flow cytometry, multiplex immunofluorescence, RNA-seq, exome sequencing and proteomics, applied to the same patients. In total, the ICON cohort consisted of 150 surgical patients with localized non-small cell lung cancer who had their tumors resected.

The immunoSEQ assay used for TCR sequencing gave the T-cell fraction in both tumor and uninvolved lung tissue. Under the source paper's analysis protocol: For survival analysis, patients were split into high (upper tertile) and low (lower two tertiles) T-cell fraction groups and compared by log-rank test. A signed-rank test was used to check for differences in T-cell fraction between paired tumor and uninvolved lung. The source is immuneACCESS, and TCRdb retained only in-frame sequences with V and J called. Part of the clones is not carried over; for the studies checked, unresolved V genes explain less than half of this, and the remainder is unexplained. V and J calls and clone size follow that table, whereas D and trimming were derived from the DNA. Counted in this sample were roughly 11,000 clones; 65% to 85% of them appeared once. Almost 8% of the sample lies in the top ten. Overall results and qualifications from the work: TCR-derived T-cell fraction did not differ between the flow cytometry-defined immunotypes IM1 (good prognosis) and IM2 (poor prognosis). Higher T cell infiltration in tumors than in uninvolved lung tissue was supported by TCRbeta sequencing, consistent with immunofluorescence CD3 counts. No association of tumor T-cell fraction from TCR sequencing with recurrence-free survival was found (p = 0.61). Because different assays used different pieces of the same tissue, intratumor heterogeneity could not be separated from technical variation. Assay coverage varied across patients depending on available tissue quantity, so only a subset of the cohort had TCR sequencing.

About this clone itself: No cognate antigen has been identified for it. Per-base quality was not reported, and no clone a single base away is much larger than it.

Enrollment in ICON was initiated in early 2016, and the last patient was enrolled in 2018. From a subcohort of 76 patients, fresh tumor and matched uninvolved tissue were collected for in-depth immune analyses, including TCR sequencing. TCR sequencing was performed on DNA isolated from bulk tissue, without cell sorting. The material sequenced was lung tumor tissue. The sequence came from a human donor with non-small cell lung cancer.

The CDR3 reads as follows: CASRRGVFGTEAFF. The nucleotide sequence reads as follows: TGTGCCAGCAGGCGTGGGGTGTTTGGCACTGAAGCTTTCTTT. The V and J genes are TRBV5-6 and TRBJ1-1, with no D gene named confidently. V sheds 5 bases and J sheds 4 bases, leaving 15 bases between their ends. The germline V gene sets CDR1 to SGHDT and CDR2 to YYEEEE. Taken from cysteine to phenylalanine, the CDR3 has 14 residues. Only the CDR3 part of the read is kept: 42 bases, read in frame from the first base.